Below, 3 T cell receptor beta chains from the same sample are listed, as sequenced in a study of cytomegalovirus exposure and HLA in healthy donors. Amplification used 60 Vbeta primers and 13 Jbeta primers. Profiling relied on immunoSEQ multiplex PCR, and the TCRdb table lists in-frame clones only, not all of them. The sample lists roughly 200,000 clones; around a tenth were seen once. Sequencing was carried out using PBMCs. The receptor source for this set is a woman aged 25 to 45 in good health and CMV-seropositive.

This clone was counted a few times. The gene calls are TRBV7-3 and TRBJ2-2; the D is unclear. CDR3 size: 13 residues. Trimming took off 0 bases at V and 5 bases at J, with 4 bases between the two ends. Germline values: CDR1 SGHTA, CDR2 FQGTGA. This chain's CDR3 is CASSLTGTGELFF. CDR3 DNA sequence: TGTGCCAGCAGCTTAACCGGTACCGGGGAGCTGTTTTTT.

This clone was found a few times. This chain connects TRBV6-6 to TRBJ1-1; D is possibly TRBD1 (6 bases). Germline assignment: CDR1 MNHNY and CDR2 SVGAGI (reference sequence). Between the trimmed V and J ends, which lost 6 bases and 1 base, there was a span of 15 bases. This CDR3 contains 15 residues. The CDR3 region is CASRPPRGANTEAFF. In DNA, the CDR3 is TGTGCCAGCAGGCCCCCCCGGGGGGCGAACACTGAAGCTTTCTTT.

The chain uses TRBV5-1 and TRBJ2-1; TRBD2 aligns across 8 bases. CDR1 and CDR2 from the germline V gene are SGHRS and YFSETQ. Trimming took 4 bases from V and 0 from J; bases not matched to a gene: 9. The CDR3 is 17 amino acids. CDR3 sequence: CASSGSFSGSSYNEQFF. The CDR3 DNA reads TGCGCCAGCAGCGGATCATTCAGCGGGAGCTCCTACAATGAGCAGTTCTTC.